This passage covers 30 T cell receptor beta chains from one sample sequenced in a study of cytomegalovirus exposure and HLA in healthy donors. The PCR contained 60 Vbeta and 13 Jbeta primers. The repertoire was sequenced with immunoSEQ multiplex PCR; TCRdb's copy has only in-frame clones and lacks some. Of roughly 150,000 clones in the sample, around 9.6% are singletons; the top ten hold about 1.7%. Sequenced material: PBMCs. These receptors came from a male donor in good health and CMV-seronegative.

The chain has TRBV7-2 and TRBJ2-3; TRBD2 agrees at 7 bases. J was trimmed by 4 bases and V by 3 bases; bases with no gene match: 7. Per the germline V gene, CDR1 is SGHTA and CDR2 is FQGNSA. There are 15 residues in the CDR3. CDR3 sequence (DNA): TGTGCCAGCAGCTTGACTAGCTGGGGGGCAGATACGCAGTATTTT. It specifies CASSLTSWGADTQYF.

Only a few counts were recorded for this clone. V gene TRBV2 combines with J gene TRBJ2-5; D is possibly TRBD1 (5 bases). The germline V gene has CDR1 SNHLY and CDR2 FYNNEI. Trimming removed 3 bases from V and 0 bases from J, with 8 bases in between. The CDR3 length is 14 residues. Here the CDR3 reads CASSDHRYQETQYF. DNA of the CDR3: TGTGCCAGCAGTGATCACAGGTACCAAGAGACCCAGTACTTC.

This clone came up a few times. The same CDR3 arises from other DNA sequences in this sample as well. The chain combines TRBV28 with TRBJ1-2; D not resolved. With 6 bases removed from V and 4 bases from J, the gap between germline ends came to 6 bases. The CDR3 is 11 residues long. Germline loops: CDR1 MDHEN, CDR2 SYDVKM. CDR3 nucleotide sequence: TGTGCCAGCAGCCCATCCTATGGCTACACCTTC. Translated: CASSPSYGYTF.

This clone showed up just a few times. V gene TRBV4-1 combines with J gene TRBJ1-2, with D perhaps matching TRBD1 (6 bases). The CDR3 covers 13 residues. The germline CDR1 and CDR2 sequences are MGHRA and YSYEKL. Trimming removed 3 bases from V and 7 bases from J, with 12 bases in between. The CDR3 is CASSQGAESGYTF. The CDR3 region has the DNA TGCGCCAGCAGCCAGGGGGCAGAGAGTGGCTACACCTTC.

Turning to this clone: Its ends do not fully match the called genes, so a read error is possible. The chain recombines TRBV7-3 with TRBJ1-2; 9 bases agree with TRBD1. Germline V gives CDR1 SGHTA, CDR2 FQGTGA. This CDR3 is 13 amino acids long. CDR3 region: CASSSGQGYGYPF. The CDR3, as DNA: TGTGCCAGCAGCTCGGGACAGGGTTATGGCTACCCCTTC.

The table lists this clone with a few counts. This chain joins TRBV29-1 and TRBJ1-3; 8 nucleotides align to TRBD1. The CDR3 has 20 amino acids. Trimming removed 2 bases from V and 8 bases from J; junction bases left unmatched: 26. CDR1 SQVTM and CDR2 ANQGSEA come from the germline V gene. The CDR3: CSVELGRQGLINSAADTIYF. DNA of the CDR3: TGCAGCGTTGAATTGGGAAGACAGGGGTTGATTAATTCCGCCGCGGACACCATATATTTT.

The rearrangement joins TRBV6-1 to TRBJ1-5; 7 bases match TRBD1. Germline trimming cut 9 bases from V and 7 bases from J; bases unmatched to any gene: 6. Looked up from germline, CDR1 is MNHNS and CDR2 is SASEGT. CDR3 size: 12 residues. The CDR3 sequence is CASSTGIQPQHF. The CDR3 DNA is TGTGCCAGTTCGACAGGGATCCAGCCCCAGCATTTT.

The chain recombines TRBV28 with TRBJ2-7, with 9 bases aligning to TRBD2. The junction had 8 bases not matched to a gene; V was cut back by 5 bases and J by 3 bases. CDR3 length equals 15 residues. Germline V gene data show CDR1 as MDHEN and CDR2 as SYDVKM. CDR3 coding DNA: TGTGCCAGCAGTGGTAGCGGGAGAGCAGACTACGAGCAGTACTTC. Translated: CASSGSGRADYEQYF.

The chain carries TRBV7-7 and TRBJ1-4, with D hard to call. Germline CDR1 SSHAT, CDR2 FNYEAQ (reference sequence). The V end lost 3 bases, the J end lost 5 bases, and 7 bases lay between the germline ends. The CDR3 has 13 residues. The CDR3 region is CASSFGQNEKLFF. The CDR3 DNA is TGTGCCAGCAGCTTTGGGCAGAATGAAAAACTGTTTTTT.

In this sample, this clone turned up a few times. The chain uses TRBV10-3 and TRBJ2-1; 7 bases align to TRBD2. The CDR3 is 14 amino acids. CDR1 is ENHRY, CDR2 SYGVKD, per germline. The V and J ends lost 11 bases and 3 bases, in that order; junction bases with no gene match: 10. The CDR3: CASLRGGGYNEQFF. The CDR3 bases are TGTGCCTCCCTTAGGGGCGGGGGCTACAATGAGCAGTTCTTC.

The V and J genes are TRBV28 and TRBJ1-1; possibly TRBD1 for D (5 bases). V was pared by 6 bases and J by 3 bases, with 11 bases between. CDR3 length: 13 residues. Germline CDR1 and CDR2: MDHEN and SYDVKM. The CDR3 reads CASRRDRDTEAFF. CDR3 nucleotides: TGTGCCAGCAGACGCGACAGAGACACTGAAGCTTTCTTT.

This clone turned up a few times. The chain carries TRBV2 and TRBJ2-7, with 8 bases lining up with TRBD2. CDR3 length equals 15 residues. The ends lost 5 bases at V and 0 bases at J; junction bases unmatched: 6. CDR1 is SNHLY, CDR2 FYNNEI, per germline. The CDR3 DNA is TGTGCCAGCAGTTCCCAGCGGGGGAGCTCCTACGAGCAGTACTTC. Its translation: CASSSQRGSSYEQYF.

This clone appeared a few times. One end of the junction varies from germline; a read error may be responsible. The rearrangement joins TRBV18 to TRBJ2-2, with 8 nucleotides matching TRBD1. Germline assignment: CDR1 KGHSH and CDR2 LQKENI. The CDR3 has 17 amino acids. CDR3: CASSPLGTGGNIGELFF. CDR3 sequence (DNA): TGTGCCAGCTCACCACTGGGGACAGGTGGGAACATCGGGGAGCTGTTTTTT.

This clone was picked up a small number of times. The V and J genes are TRBV14 and TRBJ2-7; 8 bases map to TRBD1. V shed 3 bases and J 9 bases; nucleotides not matched to a gene: 10. This CDR3 comprises 14 residues. Germline V CDR1 and CDR2: SGHDN, FVKESK. The CDR3 sequence is CASSHAGTGGGQYF. CDR3 bases: TGTGCCAGCAGCCACGCCGGGACAGGTGGAGGGCAGTACTTC. The variable domain in full, with the rest retrieved from reference TRBV14 and TRBJ2-7, is EAGVTQFPSHSVIEKGQTVTLRCDPISGHDNLYWYRRVMGKEIKFLLHFVKESKQDESGMPNNRFLAERTGGTYSTLKVQPAELEDSGVYFCASSHAGTGGGQYFGPGTRLTVT.

In its sample, this clone was seen a few times. The chain couples TRBV7-9 to TRBJ2-7; possible D gene TRBD1, 5 bases. The CDR3 is 15 residues long. Germline CDR1 SEHNR, CDR2 FQNEAQ (reference sequence). Trimming pared 5 bases from V and 6 bases from J, leaving 20 bases between. The CDR3 DNA sequence: TGTGCCAGCAGCGCCACAGGTGACTCAAGTGGCGAGCAGTACTTC. Amino acid sequence: CASSATGDSSGEQYF.

The J gene is TRBJ2-2, the V gene TRBV28; a possible D gene is TRBD2 (5 bases). CDR3 length equals 15 residues. The V and J ends lost 3 bases and 2 bases respectively, with 10 bases between them. Germline V gene lookup returns CDR1 MDHEN and CDR2 SYDVKM. The CDR3 reads CASSLSRVNTGELFF. In DNA form, the CDR3 reads TGTGCCAGCAGTTTGTCGCGGGTAAACACCGGGGAGCTGTTTTTT.

J is TRBJ2-3 and V is TRBV7-9; the match to TRBD1 covers 11 bases. This CDR3 region has 17 residues. Germline CDR1 SEHNR, CDR2 FQNEAQ (reference sequence). V gave up 8 bases and J gave up 3 bases; unmatched junction bases: 13. The CDR3 DNA reads TGTGCCAGCTTTGGGCCTATTCGGGACAGGGGGACAGATACGCAGTATTTT. It encodes CASFGPIRDRGTDTQYF.

The CDR3 protein is CASRARDRVYEQYF. The CDR3 region has the DNA TGTGCCAGCAGGGCCCGGGACAGGGTTTACGAGCAGTACTTC. The chain has TRBV6-1 and TRBJ2-7; TRBD1 aligns across 9 bases. Germline CDR1 reads MNHNS; CDR2 reads SASEGT. The ends lost 6 bases at V and 4 bases at J; junction bases unmatched: 7. The length of the CDR3 is 14 residues.

The genes are TRBV6-5 and TRBJ2-3; TRBD2 agrees at 16 bases. The V gene end was trimmed by 5 bases and the J gene end by 10 bases; junction bases not matched to a gene: 6. The CDR3 sequence is 15 residues long. Germline CDR1 reads MNHEY; CDR2 reads SVGAGI. CDR3 in amino acids: CASSAPGTSGRAQYF. The CDR3 DNA reads as TGTGCCAGCAGTGCTCCCGGGACTAGCGGGAGGGCGCAGTATTTT.

The rearrangement links TRBV18 to TRBJ1-4, with D perhaps matching TRBD1 (6 bases). CDR1 and CDR2 (germline): KGHSH, LQKENI. V was cut by 3 bases and J by 7 bases, with 12 bases left in between. This CDR3 has 14 residues. Here the CDR3 DNA reads TGTGCCAGCTCACCCGGACAGAACCCTGAAAAACTGTTTTTT. This codes for CASSPGQNPEKLFF.

V gene TRBV20-1 combines with J gene TRBJ2-3; no definite D call. This CDR3 has 11 amino acids. The V end was cut by 6 bases, the J end by 3 bases, with 7 bases between. Germline V gene sequence: CDR1 DFQATT, CDR2 SNEGSKA (reference sequence). CDR3 residues: CSALSTDTQYF. Here the CDR3 DNA reads TGCAGTGCCCTCTCGACAGATACGCAGTATTTT.

The chain uses TRBV18 and TRBJ1-6, with unresolved D. CDR1 KGHSH and CDR2 LQKENI come from the germline V gene. Trimming pared 7 bases from V and 9 bases from J, leaving 13 bases between. The CDR3 totals 13 residues. The CDR3 DNA sequence: TGTGCCAGCTTCCTCTCGGAGGGTTCACCCCTCCACTTT. It specifies CASFLSEGSPLHF.

In this sample, this clone turned up a few times. This chain uses TRBV18 with TRBJ1-1; D call uncertain. The CDR3 consists of 14 residues. CDR1 is KGHSH, CDR2 LQKENI, per germline. The V and J ends lost 0 bases and 1 base respectively, with 6 bases between them. CDR3 coding DNA: TGTGCCAGCTCACCACCGCTCGGGAACACTGAAGCTTTCTTT. It specifies CASSPPLGNTEAFF. The full variable domain, rest sourced from reference TRBV18 and TRBJ1-1, is NAGVMQNPRHLVRRRGQEARLRCSPMKGHSHVYWYRQLPEEGLKFMVYLQKENIIDESGMPKERFSAEFPKEGPSILRIQQVVRGDSAAYFCASSPPLGNTEAFFGQGTRLTVV.

The chain recombines TRBV28 with TRBJ1-5; 9 bases align to TRBD1. The V segment lost 4 bases and the J segment 7 bases; nucleotides outside the gene matches: 5. The V gene's germline CDR1 is MDHEN and CDR2 SYDVKM. This CDR3 spans 14 amino acids. The chain's CDR3 is CASSSGQGLQPQHF. The CDR3 DNA reads TGTGCCAGCAGTTCCGGACAGGGGTTACAGCCCCAGCATTTT.

The chain is built from TRBV6-6 and TRBJ1-6; D gene uncertain. Trimming removed 2 bases at V and 9 bases at J, with 14 bases between. Germline loops: CDR1 MNHNY, CDR2 SVGAGI (reference sequence). The CDR3 runs to 15 residues. The CDR3 sequence: CASSYPEEGFSPLHF. The CDR3 DNA follows: TGTGCCAGCAGTTACCCCGAGGAGGGTTTTTCACCCCTCCACTTT.

This clone showed up just a few times. This rearrangement joins TRBV5-1 to TRBJ1-2; a possible D gene is TRBD1 (5 bases). Trimming took 0 bases from V and 6 from J, leaving 9 bases between them. Germline lookup yields CDR1 SGHRS and CDR2 YFSETQ. The CDR3 contains 13 residues. The chain's CDR3 is CASSLESGNGYTF. CDR3 sequence (DNA): TGCGCCAGCAGCTTGGAGTCAGGGAATGGCTACACCTTC.

This rearrangement joins TRBV7-9 to TRBJ1-4, with a weak D call TRBD1 (6 bases). Germline V gives CDR1 SEHNR, CDR2 FQNEAQ (reference sequence). The V end was cut by 4 bases, the J end by 4 bases, with 16 bases between. The CDR3 runs 16 residues. In DNA form, the CDR3 reads TGTGCCAGCAGCTACGCGGGGGGGCGGCTTAATGAAAAACTGTTTTTT. Amino acids: CASSYAGGRLNEKLFF.

This clone was counted between two and nine times. The J gene is TRBJ2-4, the V gene TRBV6-5; D possibly corresponds to TRBD1 (6 bases). The CDR3 contains 15 residues. Trimming pared 6 bases from V and 6 bases from J, leaving 18 bases between. The V gene's germline CDR1 is MNHEY and CDR2 SVGAGI. In nucleotides, the CDR3 is TGTGCCAGCAGAGGCCCCAACAGGGTAGCAAACATTCAGTACTTC. Amino acids: CASRGPNRVANIQYF.

The chain combines TRBV6-5 with TRBJ1-4; D gene ambiguous. This CDR3 spans 15 amino acids. The germline V and J ends were trimmed by 8 bases and 4 bases, with 17 bases remaining between them. Germline V gene sequence: CDR1 MNHEY, CDR2 SVGAGI. The CDR3 spells CASSAFENVNEKLFF. The CDR3 DNA is TGTGCCAGCTCCGCATTCGAGAATGTTAATGAAAAACTGTTTTTT.

The V call is TRBV6-1, the J call TRBJ2-5; 8 bases map to TRBD2. Germline values: CDR1 MNHNS, CDR2 SASEGT. The V and J ends lost 1 base and 3 bases, in that order; junction bases with no gene match: 7. The CDR3 consists of 16 residues. The CDR3 nucleotides are TGTGCCAGCAGTGAAGTGTTAGCGGGATTTGAAGAGACCCAGTACTTC. It translates to CASSEVLAGFEETQYF.